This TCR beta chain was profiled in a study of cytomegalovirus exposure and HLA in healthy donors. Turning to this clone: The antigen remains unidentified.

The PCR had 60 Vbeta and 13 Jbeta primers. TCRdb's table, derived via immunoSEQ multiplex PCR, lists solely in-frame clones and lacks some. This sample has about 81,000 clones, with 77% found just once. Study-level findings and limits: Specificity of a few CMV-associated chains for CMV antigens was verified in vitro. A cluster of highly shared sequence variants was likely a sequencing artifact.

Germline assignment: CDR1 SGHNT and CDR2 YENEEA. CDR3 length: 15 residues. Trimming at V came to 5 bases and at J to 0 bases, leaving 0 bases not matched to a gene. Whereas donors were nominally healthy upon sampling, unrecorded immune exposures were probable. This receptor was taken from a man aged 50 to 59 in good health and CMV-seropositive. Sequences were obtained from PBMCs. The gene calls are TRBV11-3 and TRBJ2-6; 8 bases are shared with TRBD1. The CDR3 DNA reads TGTGCCAGCAGCCAGGGGGCCTCTGGGGCCAACGTCCTGACTTTC. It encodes CASSQGASGANVLTF.